This section outlines one T cell receptor beta chain sequence together with its context. This sample is part of a study of identical twins. Each cDNA held unique molecular identifiers, and template switching gave it a universal primer site. TCRdb called the 5' RACE reads again in MiXCR, with one record for every CDR3 protein. The profile shows 200,000 to 300,000 distinct CDR3 sequences, approximately 7% of them singletons. Germline V gene sequence: CDR1 ENHRY, CDR2 SYGVKD. Trimming took 10 bases from V and 0 from J, leaving 13 bases between them. This CDR3 is 14 amino acids long. The sample was also linked to a second study, of yellow fever vaccine responses in identical twins.

V gene TRBV10-3 combines with J gene TRBJ1-3, with D uncertain. The TCR sequence derives from a woman between 18 and 30 years old in good health. Sequenced input: memory (CD45RO+) T cells sorted from blood. The CDR3 here is CATMDSYSGNTIYF. CDR3 coding DNA: TGTGCCACCATGGACTCATACTCTGGAAACACCATATATTTT.